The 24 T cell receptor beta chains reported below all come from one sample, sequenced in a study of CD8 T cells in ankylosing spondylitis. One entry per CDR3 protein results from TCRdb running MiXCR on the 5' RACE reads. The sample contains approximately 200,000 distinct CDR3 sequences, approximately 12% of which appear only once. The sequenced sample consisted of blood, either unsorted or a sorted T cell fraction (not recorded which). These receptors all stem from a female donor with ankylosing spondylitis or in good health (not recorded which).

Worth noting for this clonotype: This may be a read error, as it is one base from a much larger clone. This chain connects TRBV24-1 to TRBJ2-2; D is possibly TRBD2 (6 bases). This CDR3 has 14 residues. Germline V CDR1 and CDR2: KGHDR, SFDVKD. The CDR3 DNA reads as TGTGCCACCAGTGATTTGCGAAACACCGGGGGGCTGTTTTTT. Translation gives CATSDLRNTGGLFF.

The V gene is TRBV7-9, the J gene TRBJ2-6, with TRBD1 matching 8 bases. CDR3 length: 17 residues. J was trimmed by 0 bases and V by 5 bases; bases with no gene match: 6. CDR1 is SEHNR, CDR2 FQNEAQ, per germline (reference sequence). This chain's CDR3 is CASSLGQGVSGANVLTF. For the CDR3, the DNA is TGTGCCAGCAGCCTAGGACAGGGAGTCTCTGGGGCCAACGTCCTGACTTTC.

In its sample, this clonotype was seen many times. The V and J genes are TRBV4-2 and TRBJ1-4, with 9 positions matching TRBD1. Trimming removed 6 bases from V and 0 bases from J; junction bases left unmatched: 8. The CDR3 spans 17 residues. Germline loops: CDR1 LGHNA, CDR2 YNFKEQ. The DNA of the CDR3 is TGTGCCAGCAGGATCGGGACAGGGACTGCAACTAATGAAAAACTGTTTTTT. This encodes CASRIGTGTATNEKLFF.

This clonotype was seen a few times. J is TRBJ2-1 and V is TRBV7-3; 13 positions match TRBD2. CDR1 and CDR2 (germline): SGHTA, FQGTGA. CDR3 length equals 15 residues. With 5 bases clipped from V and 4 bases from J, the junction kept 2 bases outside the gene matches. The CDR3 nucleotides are TGTGCCAGCAGCATGACTAGCGGGAGGTACAATGAGCAGTTCTTC. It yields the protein CASSMTSGRYNEQFF.

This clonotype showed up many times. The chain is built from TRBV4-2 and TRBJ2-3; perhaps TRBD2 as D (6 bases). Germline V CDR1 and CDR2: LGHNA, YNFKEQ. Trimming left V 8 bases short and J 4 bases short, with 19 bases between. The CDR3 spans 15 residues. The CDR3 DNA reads TGTGCCAGCGGAGGGACGGGGGTAAAGCCAGATACGCAGTATTTT. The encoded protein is CASGGTGVKPDTQYF.

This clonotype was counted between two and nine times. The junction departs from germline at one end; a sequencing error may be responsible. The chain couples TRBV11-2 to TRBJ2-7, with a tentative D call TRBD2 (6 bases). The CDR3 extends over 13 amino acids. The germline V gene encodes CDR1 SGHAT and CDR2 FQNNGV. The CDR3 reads CASSLRMGGPEDF. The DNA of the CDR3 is TGTGCCAGCAGCTTACGGATGGGGGGTCCAGAGGACTTC. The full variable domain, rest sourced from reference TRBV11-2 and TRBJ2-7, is EAGVAQSPRYKIIEKRQSVAFWCNPISGHATLYWYQQILGQGPKLLIQFQNNGVVDDSQLPKDRFSAERLKGVDSTLKIQPAKLEDSAVYLCASSLRMGGPEDFGPGTRLTVT.

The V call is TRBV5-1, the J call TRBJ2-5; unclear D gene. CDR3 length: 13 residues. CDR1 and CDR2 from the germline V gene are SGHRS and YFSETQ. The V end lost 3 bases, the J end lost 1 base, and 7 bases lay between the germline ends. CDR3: CASSSISQETQYF. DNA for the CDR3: TGCGCCAGCAGCTCCATTTCCCAAGAGACCCAGTACTTC.

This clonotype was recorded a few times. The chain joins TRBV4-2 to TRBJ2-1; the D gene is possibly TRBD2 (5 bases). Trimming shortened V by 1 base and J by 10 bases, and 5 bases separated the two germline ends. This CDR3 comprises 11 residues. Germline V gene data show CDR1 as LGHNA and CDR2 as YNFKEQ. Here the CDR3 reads CASSQGGEQFF. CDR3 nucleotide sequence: TGTGCCAGCAGCCAAGGAGGGGAGCAGTTCTTC.

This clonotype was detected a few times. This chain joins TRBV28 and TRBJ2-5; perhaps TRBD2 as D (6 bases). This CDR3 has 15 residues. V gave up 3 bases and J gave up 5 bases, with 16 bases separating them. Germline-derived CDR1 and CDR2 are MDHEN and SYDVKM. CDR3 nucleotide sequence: TGTGCCAGCAGTTTCCGGCGGGATCACGAGGAGACCCAGTACTTC. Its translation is CASSFRRDHEETQYF.

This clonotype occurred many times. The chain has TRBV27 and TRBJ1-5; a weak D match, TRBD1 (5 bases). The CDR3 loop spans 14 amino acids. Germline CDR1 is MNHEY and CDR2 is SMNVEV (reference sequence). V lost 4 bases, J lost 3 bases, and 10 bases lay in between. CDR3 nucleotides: TGTGCCAGCAGTTCCCCAGGGCTCAATCAGCCCCAGCATTTT. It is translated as CASSSPGLNQPQHF.

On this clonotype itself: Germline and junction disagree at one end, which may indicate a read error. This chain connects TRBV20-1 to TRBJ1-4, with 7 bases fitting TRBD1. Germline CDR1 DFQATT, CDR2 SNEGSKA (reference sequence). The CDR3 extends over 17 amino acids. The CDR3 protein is CCASDRQGIGTNEKLFF. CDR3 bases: TGCTGTGCTTCCGACCGACAGGGAATAGGAACTAATGAAAAACTGTTTTTT.

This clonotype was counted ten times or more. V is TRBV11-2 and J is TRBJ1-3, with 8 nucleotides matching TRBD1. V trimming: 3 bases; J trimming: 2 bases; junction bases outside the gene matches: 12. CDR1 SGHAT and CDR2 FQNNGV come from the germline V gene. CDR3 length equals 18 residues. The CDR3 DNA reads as TGTGCCAGCAGCTTCGGGGTCCCAGGGGGCGCAACTGGAAACACCATATATTTT. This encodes CASSFGVPGGATGNTIYF.

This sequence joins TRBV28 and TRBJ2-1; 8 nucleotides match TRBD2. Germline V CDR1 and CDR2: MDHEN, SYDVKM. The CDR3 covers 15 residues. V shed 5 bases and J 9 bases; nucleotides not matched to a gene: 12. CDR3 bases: TGTGCCAGCAGTCCCCCCGGGAGGGCCATGGGTGAGCAGTTCTTC. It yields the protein CASSPPGRAMGEQFF.

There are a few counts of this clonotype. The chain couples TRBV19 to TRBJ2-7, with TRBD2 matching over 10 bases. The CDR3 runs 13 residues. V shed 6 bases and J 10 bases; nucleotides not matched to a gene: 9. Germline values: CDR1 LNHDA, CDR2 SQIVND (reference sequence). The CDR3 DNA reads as TGTGCCAGTAGCCAGTCAACTAGCGGGGCTCAGTACTTC. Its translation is CASSQSTSGAQYF.

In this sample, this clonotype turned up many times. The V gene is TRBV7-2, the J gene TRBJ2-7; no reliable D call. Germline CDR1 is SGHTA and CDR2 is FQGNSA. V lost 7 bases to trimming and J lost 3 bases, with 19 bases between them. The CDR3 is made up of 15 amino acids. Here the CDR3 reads CASILESGRNYEQYF. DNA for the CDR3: TGTGCCAGCATCCTAGAATCCGGCAGGAACTACGAGCAGTACTTC.

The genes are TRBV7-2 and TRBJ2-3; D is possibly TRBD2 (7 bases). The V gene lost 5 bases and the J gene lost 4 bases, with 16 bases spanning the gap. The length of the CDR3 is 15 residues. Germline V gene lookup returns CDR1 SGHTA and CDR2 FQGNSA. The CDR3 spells CASSHGLGGADTQYF. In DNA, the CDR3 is TGTGCCAGCAGCCATGGGCTAGGGGGGGCAGATACGCAGTATTTT.

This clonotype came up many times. CDR3 bases: TGCGCCAGCAGCGCGGACGGCAGTGATAATGAAAAACTGTTTTTT. Translation gives CASSADGSDNEKLFF. The chain recombines TRBV5-1 with TRBJ1-4; D call uncertain. CDR3 length: 15 residues. CDR1 and CDR2 (germline): SGHRS, YFSETQ. The germline V and J ends were trimmed by 4 bases and 4 bases, with 14 bases remaining between them.

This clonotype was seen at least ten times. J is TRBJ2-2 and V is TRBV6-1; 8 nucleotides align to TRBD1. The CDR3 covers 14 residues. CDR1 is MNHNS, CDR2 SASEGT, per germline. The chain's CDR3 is CATPGTGYTGELFF. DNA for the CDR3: TGTGCTACCCCCGGGACAGGATACACCGGGGAGCTGTTTTTT.

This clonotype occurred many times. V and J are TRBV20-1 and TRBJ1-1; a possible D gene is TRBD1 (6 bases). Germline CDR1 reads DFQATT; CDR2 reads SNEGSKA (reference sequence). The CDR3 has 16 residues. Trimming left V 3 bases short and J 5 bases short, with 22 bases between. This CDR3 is CSAREKQGRSRTEAFF. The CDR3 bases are TGCAGTGCTAGGGAGAAACAGGGCCGGTCGAGGACTGAAGCTTTCTTT.

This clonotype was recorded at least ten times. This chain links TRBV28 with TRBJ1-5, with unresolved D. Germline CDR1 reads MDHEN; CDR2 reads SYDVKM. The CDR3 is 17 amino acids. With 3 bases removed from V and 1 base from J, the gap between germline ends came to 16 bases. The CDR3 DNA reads TGTGCCAGCAGTTTCGTATCCGGTTTCAGAAGCAATCAGCCCCAGCATTTT. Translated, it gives CASSFVSGFRSNQPQHF.

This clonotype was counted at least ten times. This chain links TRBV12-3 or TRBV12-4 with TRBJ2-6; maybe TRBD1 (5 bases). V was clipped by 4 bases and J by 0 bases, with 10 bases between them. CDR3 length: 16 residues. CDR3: CASSSRGSSGANVLTF. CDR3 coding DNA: TGTGCCAGCAGTTCTAGGGGCAGCTCTGGGGCCAACGTCCTGACTTTC.

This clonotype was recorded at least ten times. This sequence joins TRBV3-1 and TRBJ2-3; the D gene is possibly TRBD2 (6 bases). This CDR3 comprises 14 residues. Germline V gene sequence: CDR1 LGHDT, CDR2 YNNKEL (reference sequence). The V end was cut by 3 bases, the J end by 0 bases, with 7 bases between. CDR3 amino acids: CASSHSGSTDTQYF. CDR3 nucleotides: TGTGCCAGCAGCCATAGCGGCAGCACAGATACGCAGTATTTT.

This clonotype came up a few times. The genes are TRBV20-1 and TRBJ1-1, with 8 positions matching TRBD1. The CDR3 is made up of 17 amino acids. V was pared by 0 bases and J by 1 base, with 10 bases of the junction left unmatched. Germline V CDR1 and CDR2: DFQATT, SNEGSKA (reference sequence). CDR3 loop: CSARDPQQGVGNTEAFF. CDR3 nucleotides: TGCAGTGCTAGAGATCCTCAACAGGGGGTAGGGAACACTGAAGCTTTCTTT.

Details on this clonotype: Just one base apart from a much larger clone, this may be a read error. As DNA, the CDR3 is TGTGCCAGCAGCTCCGACGTCTACGAGCAGTACTTC. Its translation: CASSSDVYEQYF. The J gene is TRBJ2-7, the V gene TRBV6-6; the D is unclear. The CDR3 extends over 12 amino acids. The V and J ends lost 6 bases and 3 bases respectively, with 9 bases between them. Germline V gives CDR1 MNHNY, CDR2 SVGAGI (reference sequence).